This T cell receptor beta chain was retrieved from a study of CD8+CD57+ T cells in acquired aplastic anemia. Germline-derived CDR1 and CDR2 are SGHTA and FQGTGA. The CDR3 is 14 residues long. Study observations and caveats: Patients and controls turned out to have 25 to 30 CD8+ CDR3 sequences in common.

A note on this clonotype: Antigen unknown. At one end, the junction sequence differs from germline, possibly due to a read error.

The template used for profiling TCR beta VDJ and CDR3 was genomic DNA. TCRdb used MiXCR to reprocess the reads, holding one entry per CDR3 protein. The profile shows hundreds of thousands of distinct CDR3 sequences, 65% to 75% of them singletons. Specimen: sorted CD4+, CD8+, or CD8+CD57+ T cells (not recorded which) from PBMCs. This receptor was identified in a human donor in good health, serving as a control. This rearrangement joins TRBV7-3 to TRBJ1-6; D not certain. DNA of the CDR3: TGTGCCAGCAGCTCCGGTTTTCGTGTCAGGCATAGCTCCTTT. This encodes CASSSGFRVRHSSF.